These T cell receptor beta chains were read from a single sample in a study of Ad26.COV2.S vaccination and SARS-CoV-2 variants. TCRdb's table, derived via immunoSEQ multiplex PCR, lists solely in-frame clones and lacks some. The profile covers almost 400,000 clones, with about 91% appearing a single time and approximately 1.9% taken by the ten largest. Source: peripheral blood, taken in a trial of Ad26.COV2.S vaccine versus placebo. The source is a person between 18 and 65 years old who received the Ad26.COV2.S COVID-19 vaccine or a placebo. The CDR3 runs from the conserved cysteine through the conserved F or W. The order of the fields is V gene, J gene, CDR3 protein.

TRBV11-2	TRBJ2-1	CASSTQAGRNEQFF
TRBV11-1	TRBJ2-3	CASSLEQLGPDTQYF
TRBV30	TRBJ2-1	CAWSGRNNEQFF
TRBV9	TRBJ2-3	CASSDNSGASTDTQYF
TRBV6-5	TRBJ1-1	CASSNAGGAFF
TRBV30	TRBJ2-6	CAAMPGANVLTF
TRBV5-1	TRBJ2-2	CASRARLAGASNTGELFF
TRBV27	TRBJ2-2	CASRGQPNTGELFF
TRBV5-1	TRBJ2-1	CASSGASGIINEQFF
TRBV27	TRBJ2-1	CASSLLIDNEQFF
TRBV7-2	TRBJ1-4	CASSPRQGQGEKLFF
TRBV6-4	TRBJ2-3	CASSPGSFTDTQYF
TRBV7-2	TRBJ2-5	CASSRTSGRETQYF